The rows below give T cell receptor beta chains drawn from one sample of a study of blood T cell repertoires in COVID-19. The repertoire was sequenced with immunoSEQ multiplex PCR; TCRdb's copy has only in-frame clones and lacks some. The data show approximately 200,000 clones, roughly four fifths seen once. The source material was peripheral blood. All receptors come from an elderly woman with COVID-19, enrolled during active disease. Both conserved end residues are part of each CDR3. The D gene is left open where the match is weak. Expanded clones are given a class, and other clones once, few, many or no size at all.

few,NA,TRBV7-2,TRBJ1-1,TGTGCCAGCAGACCGGGGGGGTACACTGAAGCTTTCTTT,CASRPGGYTEAFF
few,NA,TRBV27,TRBJ1-5,TGTGCCAGCAGTTTATGGAGGGATCAGCCCCAGCATTTT,CASSLWRDQPQHF
NA,NA,TRBV7-8,TRBJ1-4,TGTGCCAGCGCCAGTCTGAACCGGGAGTCTAATGAAAAACTGTTTTTT,CASASLNRESNEKLFF
few,NA,TRBV5-6,TRBJ1-2,TGTGCCAGCAGCACCGACACTAACTATGGCTACACCTTC,CASSTDTNYGYTF
once,NA,TRBV14,TRBJ1-1,TGTGCCAGCAGCCAAGCGGGGGGTCGAACTGAAGCTTTCTTT,CASSQAGGRTEAFF
NA,TRBD1,TRBV4-2,TRBJ2-7,TGTGCCAGCAGCCGAGGGACAGAGAGCTCCTACGAGCAGTACTTC,CASSRGTESSYEQYF
NA,NA,TRBV18,TRBJ1-1,TGTGCCAGCTCACCAATGGGGGGACGCACTGAAGCTTTCTTT,CASSPMGGRTEAFF
NA,TRBD1,TRBV28,TRBJ1-5,TGTGCCAGCAGGGGACAGGGGGAACCGCCCCAGCATTTT,CASRGQGEPPQHF
few,NA,TRBV6-5,TRBJ1-5,TGTGCCAGCAGCCGGGACAAGGATCAGCCCCAGCATTTT,CASSRDKDQPQHF
NA,NA,TRBV19,TRBJ1-5,TGTGCCAGTAGTATGTCGACAGCCCGAGGTAGCAATCAGCCCCAGCATTTT,CASSMSTARGSNQPQHF
NA,TRBD1,TRBV19,TRBJ1-5,TGTGCCAGTAGTAGAAGCGGACAGGGGATTCATCAGCCCCAGCATTTT,CASSRSGQGIHQPQHF
NA,TRBD1,TRBV6-5,TRBJ1-1,TGTGCCAGCACTAAGACGGACAGGGTAGGCACTGAAGCTTTCTTT,CASTKTDRVGTEAFF
NA,TRBD2,TRBV10-1,TRBJ2-4,TGCGCCAGCAGTGAGGGGAGGGGAGGCCGGGACATTCAGTACTTC,CASSEGRGGRDIQYF
few,TRBD2,TRBV7-3,TRBJ2-1,TGTGCCAGCAGCAGCACGACTAGCGGACTGGGGAATGAGCAGTTCTTC,CASSSTTSGLGNEQFF
NA,NA,TRBV5-1,TRBJ2-6,TGCGCCAGCAGCCCCGACAGCTCTGGGGCCAACGTCCTGACTTTC,CASSPDSSGANVLTF
NA,NA,TRBV2,TRBJ1-2,TGTGCCAGCAGTGGGTCGACATCCTATAACTATGGCTACACCTTC,CASSGSTSYNYGYTF
few,NA,TRBV6-1,TRBJ1-6,TGTGCCAGCAGTGACACCCCGGATTCACCCCTCCACTTT,CASSDTPDSPLHF
once,NA,TRBV5-1,TRBJ1-2,TGCGCCAGCAGCCTACAGGGCGCTAACTATGGCTACACCTTC,CASSLQGANYGYTF
few,NA,TRBV5-1,TRBJ2-1,TGCGCCAGCAGCTTTGGGCTAGCGTCGGATGAGCAGTTCTTC,CASSFGLASDEQFF
once,TRBD2,TRBV28,TRBJ2-5,TGTGCCAGCAGTCCCGTCGGACTAGTCGGGAAAGAGACCCAGTACTTC,CASSPVGLVGKETQYF
NA,NA,TRBV27,TRBJ1-1,TGTGCCAGCAGTTTAGCAGGGGTAACTGAAGCTTTCTTT,CASSLAGVTEAFF
NA,NA,TRBV6-5,TRBJ2-7,TGTGCCAGCCAATTGCTGTCGCGGCACGAGCAGTACTTC,CASQLLSRHEQYF
NA,NA,TRBV5-4,TRBJ2-2,TGTGCCAGCAGCTTGGGTGGAGGGGCATTGAACACCGGGGAGCTGTTTTTT,CASSLGGGALNTGELFF
once,TRBD2,TRBV5-1,TRBJ2-1,TGCGCCAGCAGCTTCCCGACTAGCGGAGGGGGGGATGAGCAGTTCTTC,CASSFPTSGGGDEQFF
NA,TRBD1,TRBV2,TRBJ1-1,TGTGCCAGCAGACTTCAGGGGGCGGGTGAAGCTTTCTTT,CASRLQGAGEAFF
NA,TRBD2,TRBV5-1,TRBJ2-1,TGCGCCAGCAGCTTGGTGGCGGGAGCCTCCTACAATGAGCAGTTCTTC,CASSLVAGASYNEQFF
NA,NA,TRBV19,TRBJ1-1,TGTGCCAGTAGTCGTGAGCCAAACACTGAAGCTTTCTTT,CASSREPNTEAFF
NA,NA,TRBV5-1,TRBJ1-2,TGCGCCAGCAGCTTGGACCCAGGTTCAGTAGTCGGCTTC,CASSLDPGSVVGF
NA,NA,TRBV6-5,TRBJ2-6,TGTGCCAGCAGTACCACAGGGTCTGGGGCCAACGTCCTGACTTTC,CASSTTGSGANVLTF
NA,NA,TRBV25-1,TRBJ1-2,TGTGCCAGCAGTGATCCCCTCTATGGCTACACCTTC,CASSDPLYGYTF
NA,NA,TRBV2,TRBJ1-1,TGTGCCAGCAGTGGCAGGAACACTGAAGCTTTCTTT,CASSGRNTEAFF
NA,TRBD1,TRBV18,TRBJ2-2,TGTGCCAGCTCACCATCGGACAGGGGCACCGGGGAGCTGTTTTTT,CASSPSDRGTGELFF
NA,NA,TRBV18,TRBJ1-5,TGTGCCAGCTCACCACCCAACAGATTCAATCAGCCCCAGCATTTT,CASSPPNRFNQPQHF
NA,NA,TRBV9,TRBJ1-3,TGTGCCAGCAGCCGTTTTAGTGGGCGCTCTGGAAACACCATATATTTT,CASSRFSGRSGNTIYF
once,NA,TRBV19,TRBJ2-6,TGTGCCAGTCGCACAAGTCGCTCTGGGGCCAACGTCCTGACTTTC,CASRTSRSGANVLTF
NA,TRBD1,TRBV27,TRBJ2-4,TGTGCCAGCAGTCGAATTCCACAGGGGCCTGGCAAAAACATTCAGTACTTC,CASSRIPQGPGKNIQYF
NA,NA,TRBV11-2,TRBJ2-7,TGTGCCAGCAGTTCCCCTATCGAGCAGTACTTC,CASSSPIEQYF
NA,NA,TRBV6-6,TRBJ1-2,TGTGCCAGCAGGTTGCCCCCCCAGGGACTCTATGGCTACACCTTC,CASRLPPQGLYGYTF
NA,NA,TRBV12-1,TRBJ1-4,TGTGCCAGCAACCGACGGGAGGCAGTGGGCGAAAAACTGTTTTTT,CASNRREAVGEKLFF
NA,NA,TRBV7-3,TRBJ1-2,TGTGCCAGCAGCTTATCTGGGGCGGTTGGCTACACCTTC,CASSLSGAVGYTF
NA,TRBD1,TRBV6-5,TRBJ2-7,TGTGCCAGCACCCCGGGACAGGGATCGAGGGAGCAGTACTTC,CASTPGQGSREQYF
NA,NA,TRBV7-9,TRBJ1-5,TGTGCCAGCAGTCCAGGGCCGAGCAATCAGCCCCAGCATTTT,CASSPGPSNQPQHF
NA,NA,TRBV5-5,TRBJ1-1,TGTGCCAGCAGCTTGGTCCTCTGGGAGGAGCCCACTGAAGCTTTCTTT,CASSLVLWEEPTEAFF
NA,TRBD1,TRBV18,TRBJ1-1,TGTGCCAGCTCACTGGGGACAGGGAGGACTGAAGCTTTCTTT,CASSLGTGRTEAFF
NA,NA,TRBV19,TRBJ1-5,TGTGCCAGTAGGAGAGAGTATCAGCCCCAGCATTTT,CASRREYQPQHF
NA,TRBD2,TRBV5-6,TRBJ2-7,TGTGCCAGCAGCTTGGTGGTTAGCGGGGGACAGTACTTC,CASSLVVSGGQYF
NA,TRBD1,TRBV27,TRBJ2-5,TGTGCCAGCAGTTTGGGGACAGGTGGGCCCCAGTACTTC,CASSLGTGGPQYF